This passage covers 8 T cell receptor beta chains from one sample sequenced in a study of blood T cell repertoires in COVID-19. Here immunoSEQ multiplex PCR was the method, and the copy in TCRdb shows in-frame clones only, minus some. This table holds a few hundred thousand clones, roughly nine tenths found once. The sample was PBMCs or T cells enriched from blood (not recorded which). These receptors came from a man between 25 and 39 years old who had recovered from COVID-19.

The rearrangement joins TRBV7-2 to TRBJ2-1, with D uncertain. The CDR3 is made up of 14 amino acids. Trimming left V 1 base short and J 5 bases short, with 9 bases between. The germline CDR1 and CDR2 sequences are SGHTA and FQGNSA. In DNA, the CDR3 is TGTGCCAGCAGCTTAGATGGCAGAAACAATGAGCAGTTCTTC. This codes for CASSLDGRNNEQFF. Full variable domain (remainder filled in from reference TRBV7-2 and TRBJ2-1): GAGVSQSPSNKVTEKGKDVELRCDPISGHTALYWYRQSLGQGLEFLIYFQGNSAPDKSGLPSDRFSAERTGGSVSTLTIQRTQQEDSAVYLCASSLDGRNNEQFFGPGTRLTVL.

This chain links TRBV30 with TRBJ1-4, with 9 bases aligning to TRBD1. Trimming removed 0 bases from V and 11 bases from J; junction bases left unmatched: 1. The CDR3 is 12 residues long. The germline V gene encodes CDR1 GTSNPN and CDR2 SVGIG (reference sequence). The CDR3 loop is CAWSVQGAKLFF. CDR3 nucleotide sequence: TGTGCCTGGAGTGTACAGGGGGCGAAACTGTTTTTT. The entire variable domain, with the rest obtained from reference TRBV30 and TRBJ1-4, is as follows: SQTIHQWPATLVQPVGSPLSLECTVEGTSNPNLYWYRQAAGRGLQLLFYSVGIGQISSEVPQNLSASRPQDRQFILSSKKLLLSDSGFYLCAWSVQGAKLFFGSGTQLSVL.

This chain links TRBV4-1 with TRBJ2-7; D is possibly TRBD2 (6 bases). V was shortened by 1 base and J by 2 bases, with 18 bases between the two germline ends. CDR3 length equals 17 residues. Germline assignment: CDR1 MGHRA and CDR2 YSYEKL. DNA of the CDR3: TGCGCCAGCAGCCAAGGGTTTGGGACTGCCAACCCCTACGAGCAGTACTTC. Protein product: CASSQGFGTANPYEQYF.

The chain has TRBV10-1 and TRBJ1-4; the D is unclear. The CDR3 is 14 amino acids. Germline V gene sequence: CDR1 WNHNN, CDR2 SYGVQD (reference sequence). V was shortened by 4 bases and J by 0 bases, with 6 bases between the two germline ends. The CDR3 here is CASSAGTTNEKLFF. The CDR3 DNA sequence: TGCGCCAGCAGTGCGGGAACAACTAATGAAAAACTGTTTTTT.

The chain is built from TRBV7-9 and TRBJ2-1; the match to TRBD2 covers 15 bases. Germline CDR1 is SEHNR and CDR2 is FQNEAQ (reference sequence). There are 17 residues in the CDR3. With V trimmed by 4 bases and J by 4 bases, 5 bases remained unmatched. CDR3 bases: TGTGCCAGCAGCTGGCTCGGGACTAGCGGGAGGTACAATGAGCAGTTCTTC. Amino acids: CASSWLGTSGRYNEQFF.

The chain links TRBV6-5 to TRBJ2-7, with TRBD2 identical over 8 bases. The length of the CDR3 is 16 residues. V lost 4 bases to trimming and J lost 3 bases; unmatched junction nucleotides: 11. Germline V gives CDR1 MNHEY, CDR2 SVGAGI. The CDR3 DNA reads TGTGCCAGCAGTTGCCCCGAGGAGCGGGAGCTCTACGAGCAGTACTTC. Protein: CASSCPEERELYEQYF.

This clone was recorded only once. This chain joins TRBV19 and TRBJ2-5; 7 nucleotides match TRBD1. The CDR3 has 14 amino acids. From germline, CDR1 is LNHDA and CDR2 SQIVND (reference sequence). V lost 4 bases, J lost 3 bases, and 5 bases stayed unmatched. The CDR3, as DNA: TGTGCCAGTAGTAGAGCCGGGACAGAAGAGACCCAGTACTTC. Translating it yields CASSRAGTEETQYF.

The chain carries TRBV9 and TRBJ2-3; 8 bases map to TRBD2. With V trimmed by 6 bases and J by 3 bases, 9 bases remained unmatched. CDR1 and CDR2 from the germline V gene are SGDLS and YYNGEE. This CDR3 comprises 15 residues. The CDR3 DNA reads TGTGCCAGCACCCAAACGGGACTAGTGACAGATACGCAGTATTTT. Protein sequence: CASTQTGLVTDTQYF.